The T cell receptor (beta chain) described here comes from a study of blood T cell repertoires in COVID-19. The CDR3 loop spans 13 amino acids. Trimming pared 4 bases from V and 5 bases from J, leaving 8 bases between. Per germline, CDR1 MNHEY and CDR2 SMNVEV (reference sequence). The repertoire was sequenced with immunoSEQ multiplex PCR; TCRdb's copy has only in-frame clones and lacks some. The sample has some 200,000 clones; about 85% are singletons. The sequencing sample was made of peripheral blood. This chain joins TRBV27 and TRBJ2-2; D gene uncertain. This clonotype originated in a man aged 50 to 59 who had recovered from COVID-19. CDR3 in DNA: TGTGCCAGCAGTTGGGCGCGAACCGGGGAGCTGTTTTTT. Its protein is CASSWARTGELFF.